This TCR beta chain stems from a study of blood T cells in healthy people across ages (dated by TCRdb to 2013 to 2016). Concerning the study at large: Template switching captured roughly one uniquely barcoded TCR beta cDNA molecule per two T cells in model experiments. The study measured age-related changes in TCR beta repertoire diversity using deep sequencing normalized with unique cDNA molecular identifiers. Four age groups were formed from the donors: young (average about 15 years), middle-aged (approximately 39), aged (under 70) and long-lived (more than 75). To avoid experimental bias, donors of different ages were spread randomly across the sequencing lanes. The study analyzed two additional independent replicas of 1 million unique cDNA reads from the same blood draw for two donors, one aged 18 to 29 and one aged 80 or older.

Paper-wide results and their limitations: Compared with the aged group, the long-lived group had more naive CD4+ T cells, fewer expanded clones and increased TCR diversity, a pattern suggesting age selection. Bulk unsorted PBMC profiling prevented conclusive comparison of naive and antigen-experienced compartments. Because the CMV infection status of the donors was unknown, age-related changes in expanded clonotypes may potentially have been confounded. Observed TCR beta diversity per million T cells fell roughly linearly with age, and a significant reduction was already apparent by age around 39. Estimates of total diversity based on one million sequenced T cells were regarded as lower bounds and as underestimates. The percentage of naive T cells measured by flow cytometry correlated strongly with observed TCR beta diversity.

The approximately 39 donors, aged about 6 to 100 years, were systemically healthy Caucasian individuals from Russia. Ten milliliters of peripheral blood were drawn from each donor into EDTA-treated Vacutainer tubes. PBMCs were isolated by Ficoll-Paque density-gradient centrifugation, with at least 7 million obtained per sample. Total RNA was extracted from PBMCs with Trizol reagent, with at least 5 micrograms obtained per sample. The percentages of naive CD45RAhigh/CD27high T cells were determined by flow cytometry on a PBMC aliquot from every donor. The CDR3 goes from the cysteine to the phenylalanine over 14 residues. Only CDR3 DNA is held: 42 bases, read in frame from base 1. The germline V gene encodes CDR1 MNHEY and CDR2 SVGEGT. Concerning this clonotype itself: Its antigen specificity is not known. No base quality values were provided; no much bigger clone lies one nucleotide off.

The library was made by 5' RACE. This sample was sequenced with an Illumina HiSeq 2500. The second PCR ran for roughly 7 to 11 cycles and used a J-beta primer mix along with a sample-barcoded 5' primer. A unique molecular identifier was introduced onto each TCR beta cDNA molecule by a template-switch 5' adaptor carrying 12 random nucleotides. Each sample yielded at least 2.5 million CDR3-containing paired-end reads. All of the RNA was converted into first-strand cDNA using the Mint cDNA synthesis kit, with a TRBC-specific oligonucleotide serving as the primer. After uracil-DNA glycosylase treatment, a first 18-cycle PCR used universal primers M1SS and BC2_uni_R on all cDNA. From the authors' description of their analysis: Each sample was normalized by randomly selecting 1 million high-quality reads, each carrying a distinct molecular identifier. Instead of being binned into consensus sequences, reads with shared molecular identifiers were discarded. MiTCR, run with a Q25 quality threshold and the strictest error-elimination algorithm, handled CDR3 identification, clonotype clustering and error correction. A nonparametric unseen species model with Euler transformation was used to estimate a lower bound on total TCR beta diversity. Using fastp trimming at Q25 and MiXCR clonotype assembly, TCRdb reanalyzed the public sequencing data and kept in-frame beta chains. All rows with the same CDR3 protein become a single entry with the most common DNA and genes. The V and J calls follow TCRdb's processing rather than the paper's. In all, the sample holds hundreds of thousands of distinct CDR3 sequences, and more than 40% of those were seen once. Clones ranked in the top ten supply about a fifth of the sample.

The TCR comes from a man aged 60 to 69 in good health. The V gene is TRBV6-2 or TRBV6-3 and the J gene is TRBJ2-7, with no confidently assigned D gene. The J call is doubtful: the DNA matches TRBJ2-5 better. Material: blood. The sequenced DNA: TGTGCCAGCAGTCCCACAAGTCTAGAAGAGACCCAGTACTTC. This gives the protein CASSPTSLEETQYF.